The present entry profiles one T cell receptor beta chain with its context. The antigen is unknown. These data are taken from a study of blood T cells in healthy people across ages. Study-wide findings and caveats: Using unsorted PBMCs precluded a conclusive naive versus antigen-experienced comparison. It was held that the diversity estimates obtained from one million T cells were underestimates. The CMV status of each donor remained undetermined, and this could have confounded shifts in expanded clonotypes.

Total RNA, at least 6 micrograms per sample, was extracted from PBMCs. The V gene's germline CDR1 is ENHRY and CDR2 SYGVKD. CDR3 length: 12 residues. Trimming pared 2 bases from V and 4 bases from J, leaving 5 bases between. Together with a sample-barcoded 5' primer, a J-beta primer mix was included in a second PCR lasting about 6 to 12 cycles. TCRdb re-analysed the 5' RACE reads in MiXCR, keeping a single row per CDR3 protein. The sample records roughly 790,000 distinct CDR3 sequences, around 40% being singletons. Material: blood. The chain links TRBV10-3 to TRBJ1-2; no clear D. This clonotype originated in a woman aged 60-70 years in good health. The CDR3 loop reads CAISETLYGYTF. CDR3 nucleotides: TGTGCCATCAGTGAGACCCTCTATGGCTACACCTTC.